This record looks at one T cell receptor beta chain sequence and its context. Antigen specificity is unknown. Donors were ostensibly healthy at sampling, although undocumented immune exposures were probable. The data were obtained in a study of cytomegalovirus exposure and HLA in healthy donors. Per germline, CDR1 SNHLY and CDR2 FYNNEI. The CDR3 extends over 15 amino acids. The V and J ends lost 7 bases and 1 base respectively, with 16 bases between them. In the PCR, 60 Vbeta and 13 Jbeta primers were used. Data came from immunoSEQ multiplex PCR; TCRdb stores just in-frame clones and leaves some out. The repertoire holds about 160,000 clones, with about 82% as singletons. Study-wide points: At a 0.05 false discovery rate, a later analysis found about 17,000 TCR beta sequences to be associated with HLA alleles.

Sequenced material: PBMCs. The chain joins TRBV2 to TRBJ1-1; possibly TRBD1 for D (5 bases). This TCR was sampled from a male donor in good health and CMV-seronegative. CDR3 sequence (DNA): TGTGCCAGCACTGCTGAGGGGACTTCGAACACTGAAGCTTTCTTT. Protein: CASTAEGTSNTEAFF.